The source of this T cell receptor (beta chain) is a study of cytomegalovirus exposure and HLA in healthy donors. Study background: Some 200 million T cells yielded approximately 100 million unique TCR beta sequences, as an earlier analysis found. In terms of ancestry, the Caucasian-associated cluster contained 75% to 85% of the approximately 400 genotyped donors. Whole-study results and caveats: TCR beta V- and J-gene trimming, according to a later analysis, was linked to a missense DCLRE1C variant.

As to this clone: What it binds is unknown.

In the PCR, 60 Vbeta and 13 Jbeta primers were used. The table came from immunoSEQ multiplex PCR; TCRdb's copy has only in-frame clones and leaves some out. The sample has approximately 140,000 clones; around 72% are singletons. The source material was PBMCs. The sequence was obtained from a human donor in good health.

The CDR3, as DNA: TGTGCCAGCAGCCCCCCGGGATATGGCTACACCTTC. Its protein is CASSPPGYGYTF. The rearrangement joins TRBV9 to TRBJ1-2; no firm D call. The CDR3 runs to 12 residues. The ends were cut back, 4 bases at V and 5 bases at J, with 9 bases in the middle. In germline, CDR1 is SGDLS, CDR2 YYNGEE.